This T cell receptor (beta chain) emerged from a study of PD-1 blockade in classical Hodgkin lymphoma. Study-wide findings and caveats: Patients with an early start, nivolumab under 1 year after ASCT, were excluded.

The CDR3 extends over 14 amino acids. The V end lost 2 bases, the J end lost 3 bases, and 11 bases lay between the germline ends. Germline V lookup: CDR1 SGHAT, CDR2 FQNNGV. Turning to this clone: Its target is not known.

The table came from immunoSEQ multiplex PCR; TCRdb's copy has only in-frame clones and leaves some out. The data show tens of thousands of clones, 81% seen once. Time point denoted: cycle 4 day 1 (C4D1), after around six weeks of nivolumab. Relapses following autologous stem cell transplantation were seen in all patients, with brentuximab vedotin exposure varying. This TCR was sampled from a human donor with classical Hodgkin lymphoma. The chain carries TRBV11-2 and TRBJ2-7; no definite D call. Sequences were derived from peripheral blood mononuclear cells (PBMCs), sampled before the fourth cycle of nivolumab. The CDR3 DNA reads TGTGCCAGCAGCTTAAGCTCTGGCGGCTACGAGCAGTACTTC. The encoded protein is CASSLSSGGYEQYF.